This is a list of T cell receptor beta chains from one sample in a study of blood T cell repertoires in COVID-19. Measured with immunoSEQ multiplex PCR; TCRdb has only the in-frame clones, and not every one. The repertoire holds some 190,000 clones, with roughly nine tenths as singletons. Source material: peripheral blood. The receptors come from a man aged 25 to 40 with acute or convalescent COVID-19. The CDR3 runs from the conserved cysteine through the conserved F or W. D genes are given only for firm matches. Some rows have no size entry. The others give once, few or many, or a class for an expanded clone.

clone size	V gene	D gene	J gene	CDR3 protein	CDR3 DNA
NA	TRBV5-4	TRBD2	TRBJ2-7	CASHPSGRAHDEQYF	TGTGCCAGCCATCCTAGCGGGAGGGCCCACGACGAGCAGTACTTC
NA	TRBV12-3/TRBV12-4	NA	TRBJ1-2	CASSLDRSGYTF	TGTGCCAGCAGTCTCGACAGGTCTGGCTACACCTTC
once	TRBV5-1	NA	TRBJ1-1	CASSKKSTETEAFF	TGCGCCAGCAGCAAAAAATCGACGGAGACTGAAGCTTTCTTT
NA	TRBV9	NA	TRBJ2-1	CASSSPAGPYNEQFF	TGTGCCAGCAGCTCCCCAGCGGGCCCCTACAATGAGCAGTTCTTC
NA	TRBV3-1/TRBV3-2	TRBD1	TRBJ2-1	CASSQRQGTYNEQFF	TGTGCCAGCAGCCAACGACAGGGCACCTACAATGAGCAGTTCTTC
NA	TRBV6-5	NA	TRBJ2-7	CASSVAEPYEQYF	TGTGCCAGCAGCGTCGCAGAACCCTACGAGCAGTACTTC
once	TRBV19	TRBD1	TRBJ2-1	CATAKDGDSEQFF	TGTGCCACCGCCAAAGATGGGGACAGTGAGCAGTTCTTC
NA	TRBV28	NA	TRBJ1-2	CASSLLRDFSYGYTF	TGTGCCAGCAGCTTACTCAGGGACTTCAGCTATGGCTACACCTTC
NA	TRBV11-2	NA	TRBJ1-4	CASSLKVAAYNEKLFF	TGTGCCAGCAGCTTAAAGGTGGCGGCTTATAATGAAAAACTGTTTTTT
NA	TRBV27	NA	TRBJ2-1	CASSLQGIGSYNEQFF	TGTGCCAGCAGTTTACAGGGTATAGGCTCCTACAATGAGCAGTTCTTC
NA	TRBV7-3	NA	TRBJ2-1	CASSLTWRDSVGQFF	TGTGCCAGCAGCTTAACTTGGCGGGACAGTGTTGGGCAGTTCTTC
NA	TRBV2	NA	TRBJ2-4	CASRGSIGQVKNIQYF	TGTGCCAGCAGGGGCTCCATCGGCCAGGTCAAAAACATTCAGTACTTC
NA	TRBV9	TRBD1	TRBJ1-6	CASSVRQGNSPLHF	TGTGCCAGCAGCGTAAGACAGGGCAATTCACCCCTCCACTTT
NA	TRBV5-1	NA	TRBJ1-4	CASTTAVGTNEKLFF	TGCGCCAGCACTACAGCAGTGGGAACTAATGAAAAACTGTTTTTT
NA	TRBV19	NA	TRBJ1-4	CASSIYGVLFF	TGTGCCAGTAGTATATATGGAGTTCTGTTTTTT
once	TRBV12-3/TRBV12-4	NA	TRBJ1-1	CASRRQMNTEAFF	TGTGCCAGCAGACGACAGATGAACACTGAAGCTTTCTTT
NA	TRBV18	NA	TRBJ2-7	CASSQYGQGSSEQYF	TGTGCCAGCTCCCAGTACGGGCAGGGATCCTCCGAGCAGTACTTC
NA	TRBV19	NA	TRBJ2-7	CASSPLRGAGSYEQYF	TGTGCCAGTAGTCCTCTCCGGGGGGCTGGCTCCTACGAGCAGTACTTC
NA	TRBV27	TRBD1	TRBJ1-5	CASSSTGTQPQHF	TGTGCCAGCAGCTCGACAGGGACCCAGCCCCAGCATTTT
NA	TRBV9	TRBD2	TRBJ2-2	CASSVDLAGGSRTNTGELFF	TGTGCCAGCAGCGTAGATTTGGCGGGAGGCAGTCGAACGAACACCGGGGAGCTGTTTTTT
NA	TRBV28	NA	TRBJ1-5	CASSEDRFNQPQHF	TGTGCCAGCAGTGAAGACAGGTTCAATCAGCCCCAGCATTTT
NA	TRBV7-3	NA	TRBJ2-7	CASSLSGPYEQYF	TGTGCCAGCAGCTTGTCGGGTCCCTACGAGCAGTACTTC
NA	TRBV28	NA	TRBJ1-2	CASSPTVKNGYTF	TGTGCCAGCAGCCCAACAGTAAAGAATGGCTACACCTTC
NA	TRBV28	NA	TRBJ1-5	CASRVWTDSNQPQHF	TGTGCCAGCAGAGTATGGACAGATAGCAATCAGCCCCAGCATTTT
once	TRBV24-1	NA	TRBJ2-3	CATSDREDTQYF	TGTGCCACCAGTGACCGGGAGGATACGCAGTATTTT
NA	TRBV6-5	NA	TRBJ1-4	CASSPGINEKLFF	TGTGCCAGCAGCCCGGGGATTAATGAAAAACTGTTTTTT
NA	TRBV7-3	NA	TRBJ1-2	CASSAGPARGYTF	TGTGCCAGCAGCGCGGGCCCCGCGCGGGGCTACACCTTC
NA	TRBV19	NA	TRBJ1-6	CASMRTYNSPLHF	TGTGCCAGTATGAGGACCTATAATTCACCCCTCCACTTT
NA	TRBV19	NA	TRBJ1-2	CASTTVGHSYGYTF	TGTGCCAGTACCACCGTGGGACACTCCTATGGCTACACCTTC
NA	TRBV12-3/TRBV12-4	NA	TRBJ1-2	CASSLSGFGYTF	TGTGCCAGCAGTTTATCAGGGTTTGGCTACACCTTC
NA	TRBV6-2/TRBV6-3	TRBD2	TRBJ2-5	CASSYLHAWRGAVGTQYF	TGTGCCAGCAGTTATCTTCATGCGTGGCGGGGGGCCGTGGGGACCCAGTACTTC
NA	TRBV7-8	NA	TRBJ1-2	CASSLVQGTWGYTF	TGTGCCAGCAGCTTAGTTCAGGGCACCTGGGGCTACACCTTC
NA	TRBV6-1	NA	TRBJ1-1	CASSEASDRKAFF	TGTGCCAGCAGTGAAGCGAGTGACAGAAAAGCTTTCTTT
NA	TRBV29-1	TRBD1	TRBJ2-7	CSVVPGQTYEQYF	TGCAGCGTTGTCCCGGGACAGACCTACGAGCAGTACTTC
few	TRBV11-2	NA	TRBJ1-1	CASSTFQGMNTEAFF	TGTGCCAGCAGCACCTTCCAGGGTATGAACACTGAAGCTTTCTTT
once	TRBV28	NA	TRBJ1-2	CASSLWEDGYTF	TGTGCCAGCAGTTTATGGGAGGATGGCTACACCTTC
NA	TRBV24-1	NA	TRBJ1-2	CATLDRNYGYTF	TGTGCCACCTTAGACAGGAACTATGGCTACACCTTC
NA	TRBV19	NA	TRBJ1-1	CASNRGGSTEAFF	TGTGCCAGTAATAGAGGGGGAAGCACTGAAGCTTTCTTT
NA	TRBV11-2	TRBD1	TRBJ2-2	CASSLDRANTGELFF	TGTGCCAGCAGCCTGGACAGGGCGAACACCGGGGAGCTGTTTTTT
NA	TRBV3-1/TRBV3-2	NA	TRBJ1-2	CASSQDSGNYGYTF	TGTGCCAGCAGCCAAGATTCGGGGAACTATGGCTACACCTTC
NA	TRBV27	NA	TRBJ2-3	CASSFIPLGQSTQYF	TGTGCCAGCAGTTTTATTCCCCTAGGACAGTCTACGCAGTATTTT
few	TRBV10-1	TRBD1	TRBJ2-1	CASSFTGTGDYNEQFF	TGCGCCAGCAGTTTCACCGGGACAGGGGATTACAATGAGCAGTTCTTC
NA	TRBV15	TRBD2	TRBJ2-5	CATSARGVAQTQYF	TGTGCCACCAGCGCGCGGGGGGTAGCCCAGACCCAGTACTTC
NA	TRBV5-1	TRBD1	TRBJ1-2	CASSYSGTVTPTYGYTF	TGCGCCAGCAGTTATTCTGGGACAGTAACCCCGACTTATGGCTACACCTTC
NA	TRBV5-4	TRBD1	TRBJ1-1	CASSSPRTGLNTEAFF	TGTGCCAGCAGCTCGCCCAGGACAGGGTTGAACACTGAAGCTTTCTTT
NA	TRBV19	NA	TRBJ1-2	CASSTNHRDNYGYTF	TGTGCCAGTAGTACCAACCACAGGGATAACTATGGCTACACCTTC
NA	TRBV5-1	NA	TRBJ2-1	CASSSSGNEQFF	TGCGCCAGCAGCTCCTCCGGGAATGAGCAGTTCTTC
NA	TRBV11-2	TRBD1	TRBJ1-6	CASSIRTGGSSYNSPLHF	TGTGCCAGCAGCATTCGGACAGGGGGAAGCTCCTATAATTCACCCCTCCACTTT
NA	TRBV5-1	NA	TRBJ2-7	CASSGAQGGEQYF	TGCGCCAGCAGCGGGGCCCAGGGCGGCGAGCAGTACTTC